A single sample is the source of the 9 T cell receptor beta chains below, sequenced in a study of T cell responses to AZD1222 COVID-19 vaccine. Method: immunoSEQ multiplex PCR; TCRdb's copy keeps in-frame clones and lacks some. The data show 150,000 or so clones, roughly 92% seen once. Sequenced here: peripheral blood, sampled on day 0 of AZD1222 vaccination. These receptors all stem from an adult in good health.

The chain employs TRBV3-1 (or the pseudogene TRBV3-2) and TRBJ1-2; maybe TRBD1 (5 bases). This CDR3 has 15 amino acids. V was cut by 1 base and J by 5 bases, with 14 bases left in between. Germline loops: CDR1 LGHDT, CDR2 YNNKEL (reference sequence). CDR3 nucleotide sequence: TGTGCCAGCAGCCAAGGCGGCAGGGAAGGGTATGGCTACACCTTC. Residues: CASSQGGREGYGYTF.

This clone was seen a few times. The rearrangement links TRBV9 to TRBJ1-3; no clear D gene. The CDR3 runs 15 residues. CDR1 is SGDLS, CDR2 YYNGEE, per germline. V was trimmed by 3 bases and J by 0 bases, leaving 10 bases between them. CDR3 residues: CASSGRLISGNTIYF. CDR3 sequence (DNA): TGTGCCAGCAGCGGTCGCCTTATCTCTGGAAACACCATATATTTT. The full variable domain, rest sourced from reference TRBV9 and TRBJ1-3, is DSGVTQTPKHLITATGQRVTLRCSPRSGDLSVYWYQQSLDQGLQFLIQYYNGEERAKGNILERFSAQQFPDLHSELNLSSLELGDSALYFCASSGRLISGNTIYFGEGSWLTVV.

This sequence joins TRBV2 and TRBJ1-5, with 10 bases fitting TRBD1. CDR1 and CDR2 (germline): SNHLY, FYNNEI. V lost 5 bases, J lost 7 bases, and 5 bases stayed unmatched. The CDR3 length is 14 residues. The CDR3 sequence is CASSPGQGRQPQHF. CDR3 DNA sequence: TGTGCCAGCAGTCCGGGACAGGGGAGACAGCCCCAGCATTTT.

CDR3 DNA sequence: TGTGCCAGTAAAACGGGACAGTCTAATGAAAAACTGTTTTTT. Its translation: CASKTGQSNEKLFF. The V gene is TRBV19, the J gene TRBJ1-4; 7 bases are shared with TRBD1. Germline CDR1 and CDR2: LNHDA and SQIVND (reference sequence). CDR3 length equals 14 residues. Trimming cost V 7 bases and J 3 bases; bases outside gene matches: 5.

This sequence joins TRBV30 and TRBJ1-2; D might be TRBD1 (6 bases). Per the germline V gene, CDR1 is GTSNPN and CDR2 is SVGIG (reference sequence). The V gene lost 5 bases and the J gene lost 2 bases, with 15 bases spanning the gap. The CDR3 covers 14 residues. DNA for the CDR3: TGTGCCTGGGGTATGGACAGCAAGAACTATGGCTACACCTTC. Amino acids: CAWGMDSKNYGYTF.

The rearrangement uses TRBV5-6 and TRBJ2-2; D possibly corresponds to TRBD2 (5 bases). Germline V gives CDR1 SGHDT, CDR2 YYEEEE. The length of the CDR3 is 13 residues. V was clipped by 2 bases and J by 6 bases, with 8 bases between them. CDR3 DNA sequence: TGTGCCAGCAGCTTTCCCGGGGCCGGGGAGCTGTTTTTT. Protein sequence: CASSFPGAGELFF.

The chain uses TRBV5-8 and TRBJ2-7, with D possibly matching TRBD2 (6 bases). The CDR3 loop spans 14 amino acids. Germline-derived CDR1 and CDR2 are SGHTS and YDEGEE. Trimming took off 2 bases at V and 7 bases at J, with 16 bases between the two ends. DNA of the CDR3: TGTGCCAGCAGCTTCACACGGACTACTCGAGAGCAGTACTTC. It translates to CASSFTRTTREQYF.

The chain recombines TRBV19 with TRBJ1-4; TRBD1 might be the D (5 bases). This CDR3 contains 14 residues. V lost 3 bases and J 6 bases, leaving 11 bases between the germline ends. Germline loops: CDR1 LNHDA, CDR2 SQIVND (reference sequence). CDR3 nucleotides: TGTGCCAGTAGTATTCGCCAGGGAGATGAAAAACTGTTTTTT. It translates to CASSIRQGDEKLFF.

The J gene is TRBJ2-7, the V gene TRBV30, with TRBD1 matching 8 bases. The V segment lost 8 bases and the J segment 2 bases; nucleotides outside the gene matches: 5. In germline, CDR1 is GTSNPN, CDR2 SVGIG (reference sequence). CDR3 length: 12 amino acids. CDR3 bases: TGTGCCGGGGCAGGGGGCACCTACGAGCAGTACTTC. This gives the protein CAGAGGTYEQYF.